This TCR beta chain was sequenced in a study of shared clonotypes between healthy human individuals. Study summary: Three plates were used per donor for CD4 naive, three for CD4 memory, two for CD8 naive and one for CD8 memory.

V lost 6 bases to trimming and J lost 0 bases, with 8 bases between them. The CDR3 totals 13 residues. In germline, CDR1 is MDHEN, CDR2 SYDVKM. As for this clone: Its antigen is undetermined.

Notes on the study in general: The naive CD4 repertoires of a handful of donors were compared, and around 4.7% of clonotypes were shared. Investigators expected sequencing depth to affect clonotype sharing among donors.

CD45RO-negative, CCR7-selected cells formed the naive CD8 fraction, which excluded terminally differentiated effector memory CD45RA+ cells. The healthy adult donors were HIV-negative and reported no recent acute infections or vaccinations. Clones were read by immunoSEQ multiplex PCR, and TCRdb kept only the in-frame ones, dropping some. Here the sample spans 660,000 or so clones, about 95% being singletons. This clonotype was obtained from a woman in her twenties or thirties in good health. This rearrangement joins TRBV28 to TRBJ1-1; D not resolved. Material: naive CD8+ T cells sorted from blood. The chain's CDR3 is CASSYNLNTEAFF. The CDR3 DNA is TGTGCCAGCAGCTACAACCTGAACACTGAAGCTTTCTTT.